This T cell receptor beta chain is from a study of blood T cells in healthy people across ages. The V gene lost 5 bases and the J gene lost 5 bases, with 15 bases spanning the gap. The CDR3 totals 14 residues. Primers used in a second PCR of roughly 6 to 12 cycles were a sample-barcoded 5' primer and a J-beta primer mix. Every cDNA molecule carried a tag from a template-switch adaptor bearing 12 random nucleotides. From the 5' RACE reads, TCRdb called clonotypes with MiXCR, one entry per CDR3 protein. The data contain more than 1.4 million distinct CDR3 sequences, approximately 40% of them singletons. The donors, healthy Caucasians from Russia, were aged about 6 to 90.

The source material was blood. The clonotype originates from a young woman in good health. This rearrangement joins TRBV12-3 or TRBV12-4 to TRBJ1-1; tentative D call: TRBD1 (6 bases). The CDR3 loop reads CASSAPGANTEAFF. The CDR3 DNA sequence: TGTGCCAGCAGTGCCCCAGGGGCGAATACTGAAGCTTTCTTT.